Listed below are T cell receptor beta chains from one sample, sequenced in a study of T cells in Graves' hyperthyroidism and ophthalmopathy. TCRdb processed the multiplex PCR reads anew with MiXCR; each CDR3 protein has one entry. The data hold about 410,000 distinct CDR3 sequences, with about 14% observed a single time. The sequenced sample consisted of blood. All receptors come from a woman aged 25 to 39 with Graves' ophthalmopathy. Each CDR3 is given with its conserved first and last residue. D genes are given only for firm matches. The listing skips clone size in some rows; elsewhere it reads once, few, many or a size class.

CDR3 protein,CDR3 DNA,J gene,clone size,CDR3 length,D gene,V gene
CASGGGGINEQFF,TGTGCCAGCGGCGGGGGGGGGATCAATGAGCAGTTCTTC,TRBJ2-1,many,13,TRBD2,TRBV27
CASSYRERQTPYEQYF,TGTGCCAGCAGTTACCGCGAAAGGCAGACCCCCTACGAGCAGTACTTC,TRBJ2-7,many,16,NA,TRBV6-2/TRBV6-3
CSARRDSSGNTIYF,TGCAGTGCTCGCCGGGACAGCTCTGGAAACACCATATATTTT,TRBJ1-3,many,14,TRBD1,TRBV20-1
CASSLGTGVAYGYTF,TGTGCCAGCAGTTTAGGGACAGGGGTAGCCTATGGCTACACCTTC,TRBJ1-2,many,15,TRBD1,TRBV12-3/TRBV12-4
CASSLADRGRNEQYF,TGTGCCAGCAGCTTAGCAGACAGGGGGCGAAACGAGCAGTACTTC,TRBJ2-7,many,15,TRBD1,TRBV7-9
CASSEALVAGETQYF,TGTGCCAGCAGTGAAGCGTTAGTAGCCGGGGAGACCCAGTACTTC,TRBJ2-5,many,15,NA,TRBV2
CSVGGGTEAFF,TGCAGCGTTGGGGGGGGGACTGAAGCTTTCTTT,TRBJ1-1,many,11,NA,TRBV29-1
CSAIEWDGTPEAFF,TGCAGTGCCATAGAATGGGACGGCACCCCTGAAGCTTTCTTT,TRBJ1-1,many,14,NA,TRBV20-1
CASSSGTRSYQETQYF,TGTGCCAGCAGTTCCGGGACTAGGTCGTACCAAGAGACCCAGTACTTC,TRBJ2-5,many,16,TRBD2,TRBV11-2
CASSEQGLVDEQFF,TGTGCCAGCAGTGAACAGGGCTTGGTCGATGAGCAGTTCTTC,TRBJ2-1,many,14,NA,TRBV6-1
CATSGDLATGELFF,TGTGCCACCAGCGGGGACCTCGCCACCGGGGAGCTGTTTTTT,TRBJ2-2,many,14,NA,TRBV15
CASSGRTAPREQFF,TGCGCCAGCAGCGGGCGGACTGCGCCTCGGGAGCAGTTCTTC,TRBJ2-1,few,14,NA,TRBV4-1
CASSPSGRTATNEKLFF,TGTGCCAGCAGTCCGTCGGGACGGACGGCAACTAATGAAAAACTGTTTTTT,TRBJ1-4,few,17,NA,TRBV6-2/TRBV6-3
CASSVDSYNEQFF,TGTGCCAGCAGTGTAGACAGCTACAATGAGCAGTTCTTC,TRBJ2-1,many,13,NA,TRBV2
CASSLSSSNQPQHF,TGTGCCAGCTCTTTGAGCTCTTCCAATCAGCCCCAGCATTTT,TRBJ1-5,medium-sized,14,NA,TRBV18
CASSATGWNTEAFF,TGTGCCAGCAGCGCGACAGGTTGGAACACTGAAGCTTTCTTT,TRBJ1-1,many,14,NA,TRBV11-2
CASSLRLGAVTDTQYF,TGTGCCAGCAGCTTGCGACTCGGGGCGGTCACAGATACGCAGTATTTT,TRBJ2-3,NA,16,NA,TRBV6-2/TRBV6-3
CRIKVAGNQPQHF,TGCAGGATAAAGGTCGCAGGCAATCAGCCCCAGCATTTT,TRBJ1-5,many,13,NA,TRBV20-1
CAISESIQGTIYNSPLHF,TGTGCCATCAGTGAGTCGATTCAGGGCACAATTTATAATTCACCCCTCCACTTT,TRBJ1-6,few,18,NA,TRBV10-3
CSARDLAGGEQETQYF,TGCAGTGCTAGAGATCTAGCGGGGGGTGAGCAAGAGACCCAGTACTTC,TRBJ2-5,NA,16,TRBD2,TRBV20-1
CASSEASGTGGYRVTDTQYF,TGCGCCAGCAGCGAAGCGTCAGGGACAGGGGGTTATCGGGTCACAGATACGCAGTATTTT,TRBJ2-3,many,20,TRBD1,TRBV5-1
CASSQVIGGLADQETQYF,TGTGCCAGCAGCCAAGTGATTGGAGGACTAGCGGATCAAGAGACCCAGTACTTC,TRBJ2-5,NA,18,TRBD2,TRBV4-2
CAGSPGTSIRDEQFF,TGTGCCGGCAGCCCCGGGACTAGCATTAGGGATGAGCAGTTCTTC,TRBJ2-1,NA,15,TRBD2,TRBV28
CASRRTPNQETQYF,TGTGCCAGCAGACGGACCCCCAACCAAGAGACCCAGTACTTC,TRBJ2-5,NA,14,NA,TRBV6-1
CASGLVLKRQGADEQFF,TGTGCTAGTGGTTTGGTACTAAAGAGACAGGGGGCGGATGAGCAGTTCTTC,TRBJ2-1,many,17,TRBD1,TRBV12-5
CASRKKPKEQYF,TGTGCCAGCAGAAAGAAGCCTAAGGAGCAGTACTTC,TRBJ2-7,many,12,NA,TRBV6-1
CASSQVLASRETQYF,TGTGCCAGCAGCCAAGTTCTAGCCTCGCGGGAGACCCAGTACTTC,TRBJ2-5,many,15,NA,TRBV3-1
CASSTNFGEQYF,TGTGCCAGCAGCACCAATTTTGGAGAGCAGTACTTC,TRBJ2-7,NA,12,NA,TRBV11-3
CAWGWSTDTQYF,TGTGCCTGGGGTTGGAGCACAGATACGCAGTATTTT,TRBJ2-3,many,12,NA,TRBV30
CSVATDNQPQHF,TGCAGCGTTGCGACAGACAATCAGCCCCAGCATTTT,TRBJ1-5,few,12,NA,TRBV29-1
CASSKRVKSYEQYF,TGTGCCAGCAGCAAAAGGGTGAAATCCTACGAGCAGTACTTC,TRBJ2-7,many,14,NA,TRBV3-1
CAISPSPANTGELFF,TGTGCCATCAGCCCCAGCCCCGCGAACACCGGGGAGCTGTTTTTT,TRBJ2-2,few,15,NA,TRBV10-3
CASSLSVQGGYTF,TGTGCCAGCAGCTTGTCCGTCCAGGGAGGCTACACCTTC,TRBJ1-2,many,13,NA,TRBV7-2
CASTISGQGAYNEQFF,TGTGCCAGCACCATATCGGGACAGGGGGCCTACAATGAGCAGTTCTTC,TRBJ2-1,once,16,TRBD1,TRBV7-2
CAVRPGRGSNTEAFF,TGTGCCGTCAGACCAGGAAGGGGGTCCAACACTGAAGCTTTCTTT,TRBJ1-1,many,15,NA,TRBV6-9
CASSLADSLTQPQHF,TGTGCCAGCAGCTTAGCGGACAGTTTGACCCAGCCCCAGCATTTT,TRBJ1-5,NA,15,NA,TRBV7-9
CASSEIPGELFF,TGTGCCAGCAGCGAGATCCCCGGGGAGCTGTTTTTT,TRBJ2-2,many,12,NA,TRBV7-3
CASSQDPRVEETQYF,TGTGCCAGCAGCCAAGACCCTAGGGTGGAGGAGACCCAGTACTTC,TRBJ2-5,many,15,NA,TRBV14
CASSPGLAGHEQYF,TGTGCCAGCAGCCCGGGACTCGCTGGCCACGAGCAGTACTTC,TRBJ2-7,NA,14,NA,TRBV11-3